This TCR beta chain is drawn from a study of T-cell reconstitution after alpha-beta-depleted transplantation in children. Study observations and caveats: Expanded clones from the graft, numbering several hundred, reportedly supplied alpha-beta T cells about two months after transplant. T-cell numbers and diversity, one year after transplant, stemmed largely from T cells that were newly produced. Some patients' high day-60 TCRbeta diversity was attributed to recipient cells surviving conditioning.

This clonotype was observed many times. What it binds is unknown. The CDR3 is 12 amino acids. Deletions cut 7 bases from V and 5 bases from J, with 9 bases between. Germline CDR1 is MNHEY and CDR2 is SVGEGT. Unique molecular identifiers tagged the TCRbeta library. One entry per CDR3 protein results from TCRdb running MiXCR on the PCR reads. The sample lists more than 90,000 distinct CDR3 sequences; about 9.4% were seen once. The source of this sequence is a boy between 2 and 15 years old with acute lymphoblastic leukemia, due to receive a stem cell transplant. The input for sequencing was PBMCs, taken before TCRalphabeta/CD19-depleted stem cell transplant. The gene calls are TRBV6-2 or TRBV6-3 and TRBJ1-5; D ambiguous. In DNA, the CDR3 is TGTGCCAGCACCGACACCCATCAGCCCCAGCATTTT. Its protein product is CASTDTHQPQHF.